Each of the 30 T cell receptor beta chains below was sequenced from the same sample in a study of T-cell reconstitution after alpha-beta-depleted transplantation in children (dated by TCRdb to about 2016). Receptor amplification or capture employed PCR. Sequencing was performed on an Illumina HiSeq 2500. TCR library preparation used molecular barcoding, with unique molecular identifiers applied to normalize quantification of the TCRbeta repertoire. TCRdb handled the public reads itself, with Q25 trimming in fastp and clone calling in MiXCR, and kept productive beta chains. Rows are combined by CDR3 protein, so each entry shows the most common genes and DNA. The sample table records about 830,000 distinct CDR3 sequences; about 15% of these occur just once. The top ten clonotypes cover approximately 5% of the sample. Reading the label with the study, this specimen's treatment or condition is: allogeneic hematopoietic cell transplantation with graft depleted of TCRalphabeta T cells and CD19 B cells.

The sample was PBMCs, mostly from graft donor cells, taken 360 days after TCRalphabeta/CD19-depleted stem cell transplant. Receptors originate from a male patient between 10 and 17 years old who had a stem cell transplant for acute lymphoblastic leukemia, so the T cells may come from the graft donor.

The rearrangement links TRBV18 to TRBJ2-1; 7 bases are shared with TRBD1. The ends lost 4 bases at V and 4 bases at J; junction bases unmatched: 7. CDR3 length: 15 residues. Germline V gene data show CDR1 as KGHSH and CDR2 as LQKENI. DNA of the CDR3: TGTGCCAGCTCACAACGACAGGGATGGTACAATGAGCAGTTCTTC. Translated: CASSQRQGWYNEQFF.

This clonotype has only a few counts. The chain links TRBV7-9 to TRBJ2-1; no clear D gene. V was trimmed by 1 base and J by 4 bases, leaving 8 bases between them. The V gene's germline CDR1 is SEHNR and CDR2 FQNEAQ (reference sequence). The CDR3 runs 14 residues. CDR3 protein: CASSLDLAYNEQFF. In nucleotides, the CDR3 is TGTGCCAGCAGCTTAGACCTCGCTTACAATGAGCAGTTCTTC.

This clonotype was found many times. The CDR3 sequence: CASSLKQGGNTIYF. In DNA, the CDR3 is TGCGCCAGCAGCTTGAAACAGGGAGGAAACACCATATATTTT. The chain links TRBV5-1 to TRBJ1-3; possibly TRBD1 for D (6 bases). The CDR3 consists of 14 residues. Germline CDR1 is SGHRS and CDR2 is YFSETQ. V was pared by 1 base and J by 4 bases, with 9 bases between.

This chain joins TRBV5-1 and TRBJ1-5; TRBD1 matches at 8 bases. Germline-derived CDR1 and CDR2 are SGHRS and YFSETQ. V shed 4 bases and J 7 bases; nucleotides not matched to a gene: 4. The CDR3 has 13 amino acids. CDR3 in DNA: TGCGCCAGCAGCAAGGACAGGGACCAGCCCCAGCATTTT. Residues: CASSKDRDQPQHF.

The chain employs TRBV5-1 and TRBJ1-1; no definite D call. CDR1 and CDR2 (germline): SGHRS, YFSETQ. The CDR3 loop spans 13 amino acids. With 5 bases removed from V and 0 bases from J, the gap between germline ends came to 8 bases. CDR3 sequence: CASRLQMNTEAFF. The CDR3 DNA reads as TGCGCCAGCAGACTTCAGATGAACACTGAAGCTTTCTTT.

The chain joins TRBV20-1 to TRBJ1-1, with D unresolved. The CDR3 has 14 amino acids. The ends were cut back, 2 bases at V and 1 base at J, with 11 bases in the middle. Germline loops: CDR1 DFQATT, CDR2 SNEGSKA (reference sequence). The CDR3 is CSARIFSRNTEAFF. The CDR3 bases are TGCAGTGCTAGAATCTTCTCTAGGAACACTGAAGCTTTCTTT.

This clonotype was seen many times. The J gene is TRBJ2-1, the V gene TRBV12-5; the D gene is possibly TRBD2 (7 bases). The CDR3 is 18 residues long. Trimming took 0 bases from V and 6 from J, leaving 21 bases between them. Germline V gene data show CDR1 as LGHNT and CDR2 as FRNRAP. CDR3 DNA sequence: TGTGCTAGTGGTTTGGTAGTCTACGTGGGAGGGGGGGCCAATGAGCAGTTCTTC. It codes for CASGLVVYVGGGANEQFF. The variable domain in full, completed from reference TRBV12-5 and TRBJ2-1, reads DARVTQTPRHKVTEMGQEVTMRCQPILGHNTVFWYRQTMMQGLELLAYFRNRAPLDDSGMPKDRFSAEMPDATLATLKIQPSEPRDSAVYFCASGLVVYVGGGANEQFFGPGTRLTVL.

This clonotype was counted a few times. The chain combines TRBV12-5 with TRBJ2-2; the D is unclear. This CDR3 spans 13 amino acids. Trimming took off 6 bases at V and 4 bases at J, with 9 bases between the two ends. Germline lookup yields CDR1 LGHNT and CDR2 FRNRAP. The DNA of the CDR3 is TGTGCTAGTGGCCGTGGTTCCACCGGGGAGCTGTTTTTT. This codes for CASGRGSTGELFF.

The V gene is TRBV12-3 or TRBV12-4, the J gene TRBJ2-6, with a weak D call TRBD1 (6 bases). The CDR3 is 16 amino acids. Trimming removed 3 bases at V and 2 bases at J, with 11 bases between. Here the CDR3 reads CASSFEDRAGANVLTF. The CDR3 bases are TGTGCCAGCAGTTTTGAGGACAGAGCTGGGGCCAACGTCCTGACTTTC.

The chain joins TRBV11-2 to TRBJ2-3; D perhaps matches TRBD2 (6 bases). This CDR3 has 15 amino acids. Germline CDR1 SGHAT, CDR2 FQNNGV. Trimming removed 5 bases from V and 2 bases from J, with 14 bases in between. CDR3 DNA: TGTGCCAGCAGCAAGGGAAGCGGGCCCACAGATACGCAGTATTTT. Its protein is CASSKGSGPTDTQYF.

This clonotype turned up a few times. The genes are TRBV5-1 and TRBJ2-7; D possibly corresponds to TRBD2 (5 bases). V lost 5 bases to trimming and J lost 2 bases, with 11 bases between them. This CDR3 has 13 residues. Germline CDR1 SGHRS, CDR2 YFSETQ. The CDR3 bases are TGCGCCAGCAGTAAAGCGGAGACCTACGAGCAGTACTTC. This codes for CASSKAETYEQYF.

The CDR3 bases are TGTGCCAGCAGCTTGAACGGGAGAAGTCTGAATGAGCAGTTCTTC. It translates to CASSLNGRSLNEQFF. This sequence joins TRBV7-2 and TRBJ2-1; D possibly corresponds to TRBD2 (6 bases). The CDR3 has 15 amino acids. Trimming pared 3 bases from V and 7 bases from J, leaving 16 bases between. Germline CDR1 and CDR2: SGHTA and FQGNSA.

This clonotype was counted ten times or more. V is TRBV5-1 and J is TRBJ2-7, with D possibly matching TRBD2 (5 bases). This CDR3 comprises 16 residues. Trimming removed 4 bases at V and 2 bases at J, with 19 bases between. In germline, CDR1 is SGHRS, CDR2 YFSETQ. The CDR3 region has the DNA TGCGCCAGCAGCCCTTATTCAGAGGGCACCCCCTACGAGCAGTACTTC. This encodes CASSPYSEGTPYEQYF.

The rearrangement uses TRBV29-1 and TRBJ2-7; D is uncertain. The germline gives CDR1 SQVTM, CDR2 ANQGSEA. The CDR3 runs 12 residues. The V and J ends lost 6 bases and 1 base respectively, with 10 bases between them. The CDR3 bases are TGCAGCGTCGTCCAAACTTCCTACGAGCAGTACTTC. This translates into CSVVQTSYEQYF.

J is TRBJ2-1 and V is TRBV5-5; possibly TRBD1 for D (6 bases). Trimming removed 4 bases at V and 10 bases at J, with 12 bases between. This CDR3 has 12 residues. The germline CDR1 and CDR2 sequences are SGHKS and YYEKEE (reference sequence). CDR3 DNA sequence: TGTGCCAGCAGCCCGACAGGAGACGAGCAGTTCTTC. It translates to CASSPTGDEQFF.

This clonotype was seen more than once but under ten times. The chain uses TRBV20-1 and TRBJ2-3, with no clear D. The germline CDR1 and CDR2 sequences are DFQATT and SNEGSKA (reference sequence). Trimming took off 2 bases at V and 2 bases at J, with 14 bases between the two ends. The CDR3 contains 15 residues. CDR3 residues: CSARLSSWDTDTQYF. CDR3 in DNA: TGCAGTGCTAGACTCTCGAGCTGGGACACAGATACGCAGTATTTT.

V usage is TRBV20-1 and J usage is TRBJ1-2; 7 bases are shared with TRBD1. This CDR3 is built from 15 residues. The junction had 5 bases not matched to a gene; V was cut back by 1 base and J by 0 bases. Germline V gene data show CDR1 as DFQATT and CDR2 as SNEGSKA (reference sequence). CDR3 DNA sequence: TGCAGTGCTAGAGCTGGGACAGCTACTAACTATGGCTACACCTTC. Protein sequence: CSARAGTATNYGYTF.

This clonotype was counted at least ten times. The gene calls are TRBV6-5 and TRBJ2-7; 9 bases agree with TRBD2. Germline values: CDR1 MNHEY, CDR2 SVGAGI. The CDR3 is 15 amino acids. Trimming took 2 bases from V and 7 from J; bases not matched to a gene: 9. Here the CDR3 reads CASSYVVAGAGEQYF. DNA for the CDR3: TGTGCCAGCAGTTACGTCGTAGCGGGAGCAGGTGAGCAGTACTTC.

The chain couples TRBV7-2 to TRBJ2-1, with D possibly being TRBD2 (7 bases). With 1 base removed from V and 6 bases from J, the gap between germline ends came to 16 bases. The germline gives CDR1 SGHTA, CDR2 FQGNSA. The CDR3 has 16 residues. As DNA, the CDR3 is TGTGCCAGCAGCTTAGGGGGGGGCGCTTTCTCCAATGAGCAGTTCTTC. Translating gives CASSLGGGAFSNEQFF.

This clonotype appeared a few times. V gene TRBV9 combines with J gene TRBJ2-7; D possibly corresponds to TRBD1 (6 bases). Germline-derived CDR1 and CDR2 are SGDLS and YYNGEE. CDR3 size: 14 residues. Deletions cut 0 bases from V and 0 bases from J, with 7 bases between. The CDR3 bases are TGTGCCAGCAGCGTAGGACAGGTCTCCTACGAGCAGTACTTC. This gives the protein CASSVGQVSYEQYF.

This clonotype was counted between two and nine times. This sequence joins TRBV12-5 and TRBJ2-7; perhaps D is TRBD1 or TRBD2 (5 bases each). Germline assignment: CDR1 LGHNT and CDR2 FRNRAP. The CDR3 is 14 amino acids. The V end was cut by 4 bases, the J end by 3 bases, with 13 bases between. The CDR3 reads CASGSGDVDYEQYF. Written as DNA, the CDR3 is TGTGCTAGTGGTTCTGGGGACGTGGACTACGAGCAGTACTTC.

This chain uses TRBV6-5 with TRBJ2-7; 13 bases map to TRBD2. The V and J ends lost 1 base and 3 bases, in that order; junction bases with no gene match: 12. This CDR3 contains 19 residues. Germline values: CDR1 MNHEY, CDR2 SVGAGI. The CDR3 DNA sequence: TGTGCCAGCAGTTACTTGGTCTCTGGGACTAGCGGGGCCAACTACGAGCAGTACTTC. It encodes CASSYLVSGTSGANYEQYF.

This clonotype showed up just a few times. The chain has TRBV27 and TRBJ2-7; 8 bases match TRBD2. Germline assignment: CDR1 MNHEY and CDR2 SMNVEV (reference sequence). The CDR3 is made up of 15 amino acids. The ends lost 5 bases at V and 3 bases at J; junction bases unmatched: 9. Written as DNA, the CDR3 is TGTGCCAGCAGTCCCCGGGGGGGGCCAAACTACGAGCAGTACTTC. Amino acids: CASSPRGGPNYEQYF.

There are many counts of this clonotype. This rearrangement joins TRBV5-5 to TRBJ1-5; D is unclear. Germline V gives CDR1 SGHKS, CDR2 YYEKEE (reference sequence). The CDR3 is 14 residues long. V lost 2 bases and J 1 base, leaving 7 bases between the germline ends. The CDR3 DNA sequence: TGTGCCAGCAGCTTCGCCTACAGCAATCAGCCCCAGCATTTT. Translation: CASSFAYSNQPQHF.

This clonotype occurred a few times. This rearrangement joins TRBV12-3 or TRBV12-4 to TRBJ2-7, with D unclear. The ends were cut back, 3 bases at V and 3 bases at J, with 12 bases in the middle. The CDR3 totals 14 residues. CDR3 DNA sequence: TGTGCCAGCAGTTTTAACTGGCAGGTCTACGAGCAGTACTTC. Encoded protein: CASSFNWQVYEQYF.

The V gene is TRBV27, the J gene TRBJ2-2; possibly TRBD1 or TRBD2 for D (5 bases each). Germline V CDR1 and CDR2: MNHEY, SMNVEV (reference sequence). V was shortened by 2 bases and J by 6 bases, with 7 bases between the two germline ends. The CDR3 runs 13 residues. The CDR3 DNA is TGTGCCAGCAGTTTAATGGGACCCGGGGAGCTGTTTTTT. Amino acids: CASSLMGPGELFF.

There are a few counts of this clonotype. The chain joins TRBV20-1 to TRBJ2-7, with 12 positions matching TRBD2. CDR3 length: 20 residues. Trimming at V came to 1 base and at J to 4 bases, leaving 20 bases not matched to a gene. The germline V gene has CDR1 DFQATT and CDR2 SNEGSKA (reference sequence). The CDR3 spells CSARGPPTSGRQRAIYEQYF. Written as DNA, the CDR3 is TGCAGTGCTAGAGGCCCCCCGACTAGCGGGAGACAGAGAGCGATTTACGAGCAGTACTTC.

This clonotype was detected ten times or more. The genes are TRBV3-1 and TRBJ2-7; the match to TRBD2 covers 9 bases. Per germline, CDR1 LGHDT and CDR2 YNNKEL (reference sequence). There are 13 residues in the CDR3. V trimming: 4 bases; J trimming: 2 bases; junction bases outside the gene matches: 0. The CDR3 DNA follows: TGTGCCAGCAGCCCTAGCGGGACCTACGAGCAGTACTTC. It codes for CASSPSGTYEQYF.

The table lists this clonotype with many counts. DNA of the CDR3: TGCGCCAGCAAGGGACTAGCGGGAGTCAATGAGCAGTTCTTC. Translated, it gives CASKGLAGVNEQFF. The rearrangement joins TRBV5-1 to TRBJ2-1, with 14 bases lining up with TRBD2. V gave up 6 bases and J gave up 6 bases; unmatched junction bases: 2. The germline V gene encodes CDR1 SGHRS and CDR2 YFSETQ. The CDR3 has 14 amino acids.

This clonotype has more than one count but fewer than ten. The DNA for the CDR3 is TGTGCCAGCAGCCCTTCTAGCACTCGGGAGCAGTACTTC. This encodes CASSPSSTREQYF. The rearrangement links TRBV7-9 to TRBJ2-7; the D gene is possibly TRBD2 (5 bases). This CDR3 comprises 13 residues. The ends were cut back, 5 bases at V and 7 bases at J, with 15 bases in the middle. CDR1 and CDR2 from the germline V gene are SEHNR and FQNEAQ (reference sequence).